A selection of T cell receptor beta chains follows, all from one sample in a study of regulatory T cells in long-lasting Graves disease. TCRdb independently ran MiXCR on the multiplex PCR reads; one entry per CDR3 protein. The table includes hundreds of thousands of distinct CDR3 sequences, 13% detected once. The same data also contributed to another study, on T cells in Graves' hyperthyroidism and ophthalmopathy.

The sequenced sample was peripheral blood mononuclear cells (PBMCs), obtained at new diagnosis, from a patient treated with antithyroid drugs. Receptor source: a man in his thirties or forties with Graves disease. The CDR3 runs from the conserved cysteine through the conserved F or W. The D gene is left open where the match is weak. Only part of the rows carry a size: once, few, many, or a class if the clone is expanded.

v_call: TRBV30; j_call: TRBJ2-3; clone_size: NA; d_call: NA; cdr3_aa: CAWSRGWDTQYF; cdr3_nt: TGTGCCTGGAGTCGGGGGTGGGATACGCAGTATTTT
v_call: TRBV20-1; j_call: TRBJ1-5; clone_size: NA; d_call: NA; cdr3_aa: CSASPGPGQPQHF; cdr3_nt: TGCAGTGCTAGTCCCGGGCCCGGTCAGCCCCAGCATTTT
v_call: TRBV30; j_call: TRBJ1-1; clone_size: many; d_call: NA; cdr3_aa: CAWSVWGWNTEAFF; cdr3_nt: TGTGCCTGGAGTGTGTGGGGCTGGAACACTGAAGCTTTCTTT
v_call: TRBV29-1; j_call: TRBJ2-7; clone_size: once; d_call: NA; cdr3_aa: CSVGNWDPTYEQYF; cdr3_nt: TGCAGCGTCGGGAATTGGGACCCCACCTACGAGCAGTACTTC
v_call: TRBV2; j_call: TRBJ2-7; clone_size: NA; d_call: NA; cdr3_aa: CASSWRGLDEQYF; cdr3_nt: TGTGCCAGCAGTTGGAGGGGACTGGACGAGCAGTACTTC
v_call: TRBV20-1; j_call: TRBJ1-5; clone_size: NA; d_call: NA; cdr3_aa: CSARDLGTVGNQPQHF; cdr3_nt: TGCAGTGCTAGAGATCTGGGGACTGTGGGGAATCAGCCCCAGCATTTT
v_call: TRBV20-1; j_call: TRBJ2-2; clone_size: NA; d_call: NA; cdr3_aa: CSASPSYGSQAGELFF; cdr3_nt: TGCAGTGCTAGTCCCTCTTACGGGAGTCAAGCCGGGGAGCTGTTTTTT
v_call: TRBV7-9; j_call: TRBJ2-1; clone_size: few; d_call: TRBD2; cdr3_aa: CASSSSGTAGNEQFF; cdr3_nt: TGTGCCAGCAGCTCTAGCGGGACGGCAGGCAATGAGCAGTTCTTC
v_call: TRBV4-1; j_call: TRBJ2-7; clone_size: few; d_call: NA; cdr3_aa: CASSQVRVHEQYF; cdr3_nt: TGCGCCAGCAGCCAAGTCAGGGTCCACGAGCAGTACTTC
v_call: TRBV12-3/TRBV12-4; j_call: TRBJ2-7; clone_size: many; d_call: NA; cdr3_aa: CASSFTMFGSSYEQYF; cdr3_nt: TGTGCCAGCAGTTTTACCATGTTCGGGTCCTCCTACGAGCAGTACTTC
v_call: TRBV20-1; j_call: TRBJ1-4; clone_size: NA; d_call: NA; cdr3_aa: CSARHNEKLFF; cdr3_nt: TGCAGTGCTAGACATAATGAAAAACTGTTTTTT
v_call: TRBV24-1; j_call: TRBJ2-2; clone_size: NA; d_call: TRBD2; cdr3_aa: CATSGRASGELFF; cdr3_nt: TGTGCCACCAGCGGGAGGGCCTCCGGGGAGCTGTTTTTT
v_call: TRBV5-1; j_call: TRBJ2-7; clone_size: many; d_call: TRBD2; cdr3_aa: CASSLVSAGDYEQYF; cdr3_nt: TGCGCCAGCAGCTTGGTGTCGGCGGGAGACTACGAGCAGTACTTC
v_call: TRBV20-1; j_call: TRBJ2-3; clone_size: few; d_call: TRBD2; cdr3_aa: CSALETPAAGVRDTQYF; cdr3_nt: TGCAGTGCTCTAGAGACCCCGGCAGCGGGAGTGAGAGATACGCAGTATTTT
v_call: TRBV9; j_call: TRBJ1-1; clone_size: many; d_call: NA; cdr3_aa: CATDWMGGTEAFF; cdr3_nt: TGTGCCACCGACTGGATGGGGGGCACTGAAGCTTTCTTT
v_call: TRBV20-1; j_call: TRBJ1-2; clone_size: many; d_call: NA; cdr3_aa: CSAEGASLGYGYTF; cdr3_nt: TGCAGTGCAGAGGGAGCGTCATTAGGTTATGGCTACACCTTC
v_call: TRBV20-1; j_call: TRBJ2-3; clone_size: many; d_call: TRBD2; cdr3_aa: CSARGGTSGDTQYF; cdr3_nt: TGCAGTGCTAGAGGAGGGACTAGTGGGGATACGCAGTATTTT
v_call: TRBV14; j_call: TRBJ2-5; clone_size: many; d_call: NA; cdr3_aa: CASSQHGGTQYF; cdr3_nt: TGTGCCAGCAGCCAGCACGGGGGGACCCAGTACTTC
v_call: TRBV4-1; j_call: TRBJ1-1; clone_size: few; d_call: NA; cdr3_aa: CASSLGAGRVTEAFF; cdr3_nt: TGCGCCAGCAGCCTGGGTGCGGGGCGGGTCACTGAAGCTTTCTTT
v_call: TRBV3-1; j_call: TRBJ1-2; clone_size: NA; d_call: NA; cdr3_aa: CASSPLGGSNYGYTF; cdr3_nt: TGTGCCAGCAGCCCCCTCGGAGGGTCAAACTATGGCTACACCTTC
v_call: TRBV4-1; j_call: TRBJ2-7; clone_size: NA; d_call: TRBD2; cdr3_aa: CASSQMRPFSGRLYEQYF; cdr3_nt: TGCGCCAGCAGCCAAATGAGACCTTTTAGCGGGAGGTTATACGAGCAGTACTTC
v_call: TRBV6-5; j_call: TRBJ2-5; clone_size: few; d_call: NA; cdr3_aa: CASSYSYRPQETQYF; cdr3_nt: TGTGCCAGCAGTTACAGCTACCGTCCTCAAGAGACCCAGTACTTC
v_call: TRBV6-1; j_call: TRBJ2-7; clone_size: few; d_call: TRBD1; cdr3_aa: CASSHGTESYEQYF; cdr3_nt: TGTGCCAGCAGTCACGGGACAGAGTCCTACGAGCAGTACTTC
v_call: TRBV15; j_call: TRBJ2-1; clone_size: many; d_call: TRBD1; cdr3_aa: CATSRGQGEGEQFF; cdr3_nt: TGTGCCACCAGCAGAGGACAGGGCGAGGGTGAGCAGTTCTTC
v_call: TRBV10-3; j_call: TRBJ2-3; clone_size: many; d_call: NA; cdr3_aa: CAITAPGTDTQYF; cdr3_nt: TGTGCCATCACCGCGCCTGGCACAGATACGCAGTATTTT
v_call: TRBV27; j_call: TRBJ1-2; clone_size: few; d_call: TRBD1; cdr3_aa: CASSSETGTRYTF; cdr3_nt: TGTGCCAGCAGTTCTGAGACAGGGACGCGCTACACCTTC
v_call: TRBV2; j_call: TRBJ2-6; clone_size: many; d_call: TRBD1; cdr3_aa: CASSGNDRGRGANVLTF; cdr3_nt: TGTGCCAGCAGTGGGAACGACAGGGGGCGAGGGGCCAACGTCCTGACTTTC
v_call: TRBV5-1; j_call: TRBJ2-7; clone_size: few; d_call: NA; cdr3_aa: CASSSLRDKQYF; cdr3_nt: TGCGCCAGCAGCTCTCTCCGTGACAAACAGTACTTC
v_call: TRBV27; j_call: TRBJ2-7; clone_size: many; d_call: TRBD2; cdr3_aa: CASSPYGTRDEQYF; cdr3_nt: TGTGCCAGCAGTCCTTACGGGACTAGAGACGAGCAGTACTTC
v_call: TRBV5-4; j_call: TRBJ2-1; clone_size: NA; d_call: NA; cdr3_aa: CASSQKTGDNEQFF; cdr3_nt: TGTGCCAGCAGCCAGAAGACAGGAGACAATGAGCAGTTCTTC
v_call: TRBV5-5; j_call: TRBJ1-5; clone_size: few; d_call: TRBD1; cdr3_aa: CASSRGQGKGQPQHF; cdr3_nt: TGTGCCAGCAGCCGGGGACAGGGCAAGGGACAGCCCCAGCATTTT
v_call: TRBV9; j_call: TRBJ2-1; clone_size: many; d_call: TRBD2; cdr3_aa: CASSSRLADYNEQFF; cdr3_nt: TGTGCCAGCAGCTCCCGACTAGCGGACTACAATGAGCAGTTCTTC
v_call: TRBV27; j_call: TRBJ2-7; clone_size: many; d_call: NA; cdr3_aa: CASGPDRYEQYF; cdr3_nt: TGTGCCAGCGGCCCCGACCGATACGAGCAGTACTTC
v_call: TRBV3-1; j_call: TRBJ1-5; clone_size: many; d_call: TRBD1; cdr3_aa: CASSQEHRGRFGEPQHF; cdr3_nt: TGTGCCAGCAGCCAAGAACACAGGGGGCGTTTCGGGGAGCCCCAGCATTTT
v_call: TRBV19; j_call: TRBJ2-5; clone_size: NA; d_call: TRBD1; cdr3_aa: CATATGIEETQYF; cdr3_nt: TGTGCCACTGCGACAGGGATCGAAGAGACCCAGTACTTC
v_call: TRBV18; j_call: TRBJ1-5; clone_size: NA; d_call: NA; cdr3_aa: CASSTREASSNQPQHF; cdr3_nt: TGTGCCAGCTCAACGAGGGAGGCTTCGAGCAATCAGCCCCAGCATTTT
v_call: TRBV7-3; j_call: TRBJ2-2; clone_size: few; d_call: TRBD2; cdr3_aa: CASSLNVAGGLNTGELFF; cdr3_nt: TGTGCCAGCAGCTTAAATGTAGCGGGAGGCTTGAACACCGGGGAGCTGTTTTTT
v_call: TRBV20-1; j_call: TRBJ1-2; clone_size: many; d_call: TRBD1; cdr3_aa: CSARDPRTGGRGYTF; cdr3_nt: TGCAGTGCTAGAGATCCCCGGACAGGGGGTCGGGGCTACACCTTC
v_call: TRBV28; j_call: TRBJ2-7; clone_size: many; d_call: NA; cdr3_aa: CASSRGGMTYEQYF; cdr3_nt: TGTGCCAGCAGCCGTGGCGGGATGACGTACGAGCAGTACTTC
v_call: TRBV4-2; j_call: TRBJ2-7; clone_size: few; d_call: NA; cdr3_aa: CASSHVRGRYEQYF; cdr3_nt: TGTGCCAGCAGCCATGTCAGGGGACGGTACGAGCAGTACTTC
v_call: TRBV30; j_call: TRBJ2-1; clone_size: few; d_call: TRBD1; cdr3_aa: CAWTLKGARIVDNEQFF; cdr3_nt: TGTGCCTGGACCCTAAAGGGGGCGCGGATAGTTGACAATGAGCAGTTCTTC
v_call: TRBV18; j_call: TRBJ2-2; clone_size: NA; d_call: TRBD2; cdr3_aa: CASSPPGSGSLTGELFF; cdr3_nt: TGTGCCAGCTCACCTCCCGGGAGCGGGAGTCTGACCGGGGAGCTGTTTTTT